These 3 T cell receptor beta chains were all obtained from the same sample, sequenced in a study of shared clonotypes between healthy human individuals. Naive CD8 cells lacked CD45RO, underwent positive selection for CCR7 and left out terminally differentiated effector memory CD45RA+ cells. Data came from immunoSEQ multiplex PCR; TCRdb stores just in-frame clones and leaves some out. The sample has around 650,000 clones, approximately 96% seen once. Sequenced material: naive CD8+ T cells sorted from blood. Receptors originate from a woman aged 30 to 39 in good health.

V and J are TRBV5-1 and TRBJ2-1; D not resolved. CDR3 length: 14 residues. CDR1 is SGHRS and CDR2 is YFSETQ in the germline V gene. Deletions cut 2 bases from V and 3 bases from J, with 9 bases between. This CDR3 is CASSLTTNYNEQFF. The CDR3 bases are TGCGCCAGCAGCTTAACCACGAACTACAATGAGCAGTTCTTC.

V usage is TRBV27 and J usage is TRBJ2-1; D is undetermined. The CDR3 loop spans 14 amino acids. Deletions cut 5 bases from V and 7 bases from J, with 15 bases between. Per the germline V gene, CDR1 is MNHEY and CDR2 is SMNVEV (reference sequence). CDR3 nucleotide sequence: TGTGCCAGCAGTCCACTCCCCCCAGGTAATGAGCAGTTCTTC. It codes for CASSPLPPGNEQFF.

J is TRBJ2-7 and V is TRBV27; 8 bases line up with TRBD2. CDR3 length equals 17 residues. Trimming took 4 bases from V and 1 from J; bases not matched to a gene: 12. The germline V gene encodes CDR1 MNHEY and CDR2 SMNVEV (reference sequence). The CDR3 DNA follows: TGTGCCAGCAGTTGGGGACCAGGGGTAGCGGGGTCCTACGAGCAGTACTTC. Protein: CASSWGPGVAGSYEQYF.